This TCR beta chain is drawn from a study of post-analysis software for immune sequencing data. Study-wide results and caveats: Four or five TRBV segments were significantly more frequent in patients than in controls. TRBV5-6, TRBV5-1 and TRBV20-1 were among these segments. F measure showed strong co-clustering of same-batch samples.

Unique-molecular-identifier-tagged TCR beta cDNA libraries were used. When about 1 to 11 million T cells were used, they gave a few hundred thousand cDNA molecules. TCRdb analysed the PCR reads with MiXCR anew, one entry per CDR3 protein. The sample carries hundreds of thousands of distinct CDR3 sequences, 53% recorded once. V lost 3 bases to trimming and J lost 6 bases; unmatched junction nucleotides: 14. The CDR3 sequence is 16 residues long. Per the germline V gene, CDR1 is DFQATT and CDR2 is SNEGSKA (reference sequence). As concerns this clonotype: The antigen is unknown.

The genes are TRBV20-1 and TRBJ2-7; 10 bases match TRBD2. The sample taken for sequencing was blood. The TCR originated in a girl aged 10-17 years with multiple sclerosis. The CDR3 DNA sequence: TGCAGTGCTAGTAGCGGGGGCGCAAGGACTAGCGGCGAGCAGTACTTC. Its protein product is CSASSGGARTSGEQYF.